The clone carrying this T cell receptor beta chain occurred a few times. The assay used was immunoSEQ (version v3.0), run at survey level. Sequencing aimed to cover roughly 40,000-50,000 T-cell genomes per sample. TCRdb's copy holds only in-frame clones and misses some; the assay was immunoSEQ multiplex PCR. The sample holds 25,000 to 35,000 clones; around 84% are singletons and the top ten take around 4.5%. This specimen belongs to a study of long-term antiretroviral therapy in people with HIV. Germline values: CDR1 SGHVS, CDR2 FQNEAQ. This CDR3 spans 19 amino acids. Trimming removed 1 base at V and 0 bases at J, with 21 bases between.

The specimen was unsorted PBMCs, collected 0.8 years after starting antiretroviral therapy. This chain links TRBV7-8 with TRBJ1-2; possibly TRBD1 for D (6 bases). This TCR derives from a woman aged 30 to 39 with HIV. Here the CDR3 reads CASSLDARGTFQANYGYTF. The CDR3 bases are TGTGCCAGCAGCTTAGATGCGAGAGGGACATTTCAGGCTAACTATGGCTACACCTTC. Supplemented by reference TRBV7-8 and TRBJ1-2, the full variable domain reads GAGVSQSPRYKVAKRGQDVALRCDPISGHVSLFWYQQALGQGPEFLTYFQNEAQLDKSGLPSDRFFAERPEGSVSTLKIQRTQQEDSAVYLCASSLDARGTFQANYGYTFGSGTRLTVV.